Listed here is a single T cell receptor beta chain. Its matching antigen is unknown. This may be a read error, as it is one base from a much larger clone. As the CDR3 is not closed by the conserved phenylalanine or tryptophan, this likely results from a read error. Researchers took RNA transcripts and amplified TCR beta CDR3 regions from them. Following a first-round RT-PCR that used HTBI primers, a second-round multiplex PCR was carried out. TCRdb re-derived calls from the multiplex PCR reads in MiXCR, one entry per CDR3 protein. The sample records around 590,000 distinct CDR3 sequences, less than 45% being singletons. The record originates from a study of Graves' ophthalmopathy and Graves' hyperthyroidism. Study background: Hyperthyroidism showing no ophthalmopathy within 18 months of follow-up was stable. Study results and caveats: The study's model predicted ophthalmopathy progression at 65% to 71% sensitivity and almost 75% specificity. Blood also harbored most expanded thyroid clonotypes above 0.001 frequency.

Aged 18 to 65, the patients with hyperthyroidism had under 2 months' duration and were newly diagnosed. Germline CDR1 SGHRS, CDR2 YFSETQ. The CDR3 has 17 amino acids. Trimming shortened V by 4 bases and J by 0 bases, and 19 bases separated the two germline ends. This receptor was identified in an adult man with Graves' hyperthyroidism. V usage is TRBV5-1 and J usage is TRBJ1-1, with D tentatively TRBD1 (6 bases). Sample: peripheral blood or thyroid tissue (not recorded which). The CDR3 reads CASSLGLKGGLNTEAFL. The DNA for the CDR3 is TGCGCCAGCAGCCTGGGTTTGAAGGGGGGATTGAACACTGAAGCTTTCCTT.